The rows below give T cell receptor beta chains drawn from one sample of a study of sequential checkpoint blockade in melanoma. Measured with immunoSEQ multiplex PCR; TCRdb has only the in-frame clones, and not every one. The table has tens of thousands of clones, about 27% seen once; the top ten hold more than 6.5%. The sample was tumor tissue (inferred from file names), taken from a patient given nivolumab and ipilimumab in sequence. The source is a human donor with melanoma. The CDR3 runs from the conserved cysteine through the conserved F or W. The D gene is left open where the match is weak. Where a row states a size, it is once, few, many or the class of an expanded clone; other rows omit it.

>-|TRBJ2-3|few|TRBV6-8
TGTGCCAGCAGTTTTGTTGGACTCACAGATACGCAGTATTTT
CASSFVGLTDTQYF
>-|TRBJ1-5|-|TRBV2
TGTGCCAGCAGGGAAGTGGGGCTTCAGCCCCAGCATTTT
CASREVGLQPQHF
>-|TRBJ2-3|-|TRBV5-1
TGCGCCACCACGTATGGGGGGACCGCAGATACGCAGTATTTT
CATTYGGTADTQYF
>TRBD1|TRBJ1-6|few|TRBV28
TGTGCCAGCACTCCAGGGGGGAATAGTTCACCCCTCCACTTT
CASTPGGNSSPLHF
>-|TRBJ1-4|-|TRBV5-1
TGCGCCAGCAGCTTGGATGGTCGACCATTGGGTAATGAAAAACTGTTTTTT
CASSLDGRPLGNEKLFF
>TRBD1|TRBJ2-7|-|TRBV5-1
TGCGCCAGCAGCAGAGATCCGGGACAGGGACGGGGCGAGCAGTACTTC
CASSRDPGQGRGEQYF
>TRBD1|TRBJ1-1|-|TRBV7-6
TGTGCCAGCAGCTTCGGACAGGGGGCGCAGCCTGAAGCTTTCTTT
CASSFGQGAQPEAFF
>-|TRBJ1-4|medium-sized|TRBV28
TGTGCCAGCAGTTTATCCGGGGGCGTCGTGGCTGAAAAACTGTTTTTT
CASSLSGGVVAEKLFF
>-|TRBJ2-6|few|TRBV11-3
TGTGCCAGCAGCTCTCAGGTCTCTGGGGCCAACGTCCTGACTTTC
CASSSQVSGANVLTF
>TRBD1|TRBJ2-4|few|TRBV6-8
TGTGCCAGCAGTTACCCGGAGGACAGGGGTTACATTCAGTACTTC
CASSYPEDRGYIQYF
>-|TRBJ1-5|-|TRBV29-1
TGCAGCGTTGGTGTGGGGGCCTCAGAGCCCAATCAGCCCCAGCATTTT
CSVGVGASEPNQPQHF
>TRBD1|TRBJ1-2|few|TRBV28
TGTGCCAGCAGTACCACCGGGACAGGGGGCTTAACTCGCGGCTACACCTTC
CASSTTGTGGLTRGYTF
>-|TRBJ2-7|-|TRBV29-1
TGCAGCGTTGAGGGGATTCAGGGTTCCTACGAGCAGTACTTC
CSVEGIQGSYEQYF
>-|TRBJ1-1|-|TRBV7-2
TGTGCCAGCAGCATAGGGGGAAACACTGAAGCTTTCTTT
CASSIGGNTEAFF
>-|TRBJ2-5|many|TRBV11-3
TGTGCCAGCAGCAAGTATGATCTCCTGGGGGAGACCCAGTACTTC
CASSKYDLLGETQYF
>TRBD1|TRBJ2-1|few|TRBV28
TGTGCCAGCAGTACCCTGACAGGGGGCTATTTTGTCGCCTACAATGAGCAGTTCTTC
CASSTLTGGYFVAYNEQFF
>-|TRBJ1-4|few|TRBV6-8
TGTGCCAGCCGCGCCCCCGGTGGCAGCAATGAAAAACTGTTTTTT
CASRAPGGSNEKLFF
>TRBD2|TRBJ2-1|few|TRBV6-8
TGTGCCAGCACAGACCCTCGGACTAGCTTATACAATGAGCAGTTCTTC
CASTDPRTSLYNEQFF
>TRBD1|TRBJ1-5|-|TRBV28
TGTGCCAGCAGCAGCCAGGGGGCCCGAAATCAGCCCCAGCATTTT
CASSSQGARNQPQHF
>TRBD2|TRBJ2-7|-|TRBV5-1
TGCGCCAGCAGCTTGGCCGAGACGGGAGGAAGGGAGCAGTACTTC
CASSLAETGGREQYF
>-|TRBJ1-5|many|TRBV11-3
TGTGCCAGCAGTCTCAAGGGCCCCGGGAGCGGCCAGCCCCAGCATTTT
CASSLKGPGSGQPQHF
>-|TRBJ2-4|once|TRBV28
TGTGCCAGCAGAGGAGGGGGCCCCGAAGGGAGAAACATTCAGTACTTC
CASRGGGPEGRNIQYF
>-|TRBJ1-5|few|TRBV30
TGTGCCTGGAGTGGGGGAGGCAATCAGCCCCAGCATTTT
CAWSGGGNQPQHF
>-|TRBJ2-7|-|TRBV6-8
TGTGCCAGCAGCGGGAGTGCCTACGAGCAGTACTTC
CASSGSAYEQYF
>-|TRBJ2-7|few|TRBV14
TGTGCCAGCAGCCAACGGGGCTCCTACGAGCAGTACTTC
CASSQRGSYEQYF
>-|TRBJ1-5|-|TRBV6-8
TGTGCCAGCAGGGGAAAGACAATTAGCAATCAGCCCCAGCATTTT
CASRGKTISNQPQHF
>TRBD2|TRBJ2-1|-|TRBV11-3
TGTGCCAGCAGCTTTACTAGCGGGGGGCCACTCTACAATGAGCAGTTCTTC
CASSFTSGGPLYNEQFF
>-|TRBJ2-7|few|TRBV6-4
TGTGCCAGCAGTGACTCGATCGGCCCCTTTGGGGGAAGCATCTACGAGCAGTACTTC
CASSDSIGPFGGSIYEQYF
>-|TRBJ2-2|-|TRBV6-8
TGTGCCAGCAGATTCAGGGGTACCGGGGAGCTGTTTTTT
CASRFRGTGELFF
>TRBD2|TRBJ2-7|-|TRBV19
TGTGCCAGTAGTATTGGGCCGCGGGGGGCCCACTACGAGCAGTACTTC
CASSIGPRGAHYEQYF
>TRBD1|TRBJ2-1|-|TRBV15
TGTGCCACCAGCAGAGAAAGACAGGGGGCTTCCTACAATGAGCAGTTCTTC
CATSRERQGASYNEQFF
>-|TRBJ2-5|few|TRBV18
TGTGCCAGCTCACCACCGAGGGTTCCTCAAGAGACCCAGTACTTC
CASSPPRVPQETQYF
>-|TRBJ2-4|few|TRBV4-3
TGCGCCAGCAGCCCCCGGGGAGTTTACTTGGGGGTTAAAAACATTCAGTACTTC
CASSPRGVYLGVKNIQYF
>-|TRBJ1-4|few|TRBV18
TGTGCCAGCTCACCACGGAGGGAAAAACTGTTTTTT
CASSPRREKLFF
>-|TRBJ1-3|-|TRBV30
TGTGCCTGGAGCACCTCTGGAAACACCATATATTTT
CAWSTSGNTIYF
>-|TRBJ1-5|few|TRBV11-3
TGTGCCAGCAGCTCTGGAGGGATAAATCAGCCCCAGCATTTT
CASSSGGINQPQHF
>TRBD1|TRBJ2-2|few|TRBV28
TGTGCCAGCAGTCCGACCGCTGGACAGGGGCGCGTTACCGGGGAGCTGTTTTTT
CASSPTAGQGRVTGELFF
>-|TRBJ2-5|few|TRBV6-1
TGTGCCAGCAGTGAAGGTGGCGCAGGGCTCTGGGAGACCCAGTACTTC
CASSEGGAGLWETQYF
>TRBD1|TRBJ1-1|many|TRBV11-3
TGTGCCAGCAGCGTAAGACAGGGGTTAGTTGAAGCTTTCTTT
CASSVRQGLVEAFF
>-|TRBJ1-1|-|TRBV28
TGTGCCAGCCTTAACAGGGCCACTGAAGCTTTCTTT
CASLNRATEAFF